The text below deals with one TCR beta chain. In the original processing: Amplified reference gene primers provided the basis for estimating nucleated cell counts. Some clones are missing from TCRdb's copy, which holds only in-frame ones; the method was immunoSEQ multiplex PCR. From that table come the V and J calls and clone size; the DNA was used to work out D and trimming. The table includes under 15,000 clones, about 78% detected once. This entry is derived from a study of blood T cell repertoires in COVID-19. Study-wide context: Samples representing acute and convalescent COVID-19 were sourced from the United States, Italy and Spain. In each case, the material was cDNA or gDNA derived from T cells, B-cell-depleted T cells, or PBMCs.

CDR1 MDHEN and CDR2 SYDVKM come from the germline V gene. The ends were cut back, 8 bases at V and 3 bases at J, with 18 bases in the middle. There are 15 residues in the CDR3. This receptor was taken from a human donor in a cohort sampled during active COVID-19. This chain joins TRBV28 and TRBJ2-3; D is unclear. The sequenced material came from peripheral blood. The CDR3 region has the DNA TGTGCCAGCTCAAGCCCCCCCGATCTTACAGATACGCAGTATTTT. It specifies CASSSPPDLTDTQYF.